This TCR beta chain was observed in a study of T-cell memory formation after mild COVID-19. Trimming shortened V by 5 bases and J by 5 bases, and 17 bases separated the two germline ends. The CDR3 is made up of 15 amino acids. CDR1 is SEHNR and CDR2 is FQNEAQ in the germline V gene (reference sequence). A few counts support this clonotype. TCRdb processed the 5' RACE reads anew with MiXCR; each CDR3 protein has one entry. The sample carries more than 200,000 distinct CDR3 sequences, 16% recorded once. The source material was PBMCs or a T cell subset sorted from them (not recorded which). The chain carries TRBV7-9 and TRBJ2-3, with D possibly being TRBD1 or TRBD2 (5 bases each). This clonotype was obtained from a man between 18 and 29 years old who had mild COVID-19 (a few samples of this study predate the infection). Cell type and time point are not known. CDR3 sequence: CASSPVGREIDTQYF. CDR3 in DNA: TGTGCCAGCAGCCCCGTTGGCAGGGAGATAGATACGCAGTATTTT.